Reported below is one TCR beta chain. Its antigen is as yet unknown. This entry is derived from a study of beta chain features in type 1 diabetes. The wider study: Healthy donors and patients had similar age, gender and cell yields. Whole-study results and caveats: PCR could preferentially amplify shorter templates, alike in patients and controls. Type 1 diabetes patients had fewer VDJ junction insertions and more deletions.

Around 0.12 L of blood, on average, came from one heparinised draw per donor. This CDR3 has 13 amino acids. CDR1 SEHNR and CDR2 FQNEAQ come from the germline V gene (reference sequence). V was trimmed by 2 bases and J by 7 bases, leaving 11 bases between them. The study reverse transcribed the entire isolated RNA, so it sequenced expressed TCRB transcripts. TCRdb's table, derived via immunoSEQ multiplex PCR, lists solely in-frame clones and lacks some. The sample has roughly 290,000 clones, about 7.8% seen once; the top ten hold 1%. The sequence derives from a young woman in good health. The chain recombines TRBV7-9 with TRBJ2-5; D might be TRBD1 (5 bases). Sample: central memory CD4+ T cells from blood. CDR3 amino acids: CASSLNSRGTQYF. CDR3 bases: TGTGCCAGCAGCTTAAACTCAAGGGGGACCCAGTACTTC. The entire variable domain, with the rest obtained from reference TRBV7-9 and TRBJ2-5, is as follows: DTGVSQNPRHKITKRGQNVTFRCDPISEHNRLYWYRQTLGQGPEFLTYFQNEAQLEKSRLLSDRFSAERPKGSFSTLEIQRTEQGDSAMYLCASSLNSRGTQYFGPGTRLLVL.